This T cell receptor beta chain was recovered during a study of PD-1 blockade in classical Hodgkin lymphoma. Study-wide results and caveats: Individuals who commenced nivolumab within less than 1 year of ASCT were excluded. Still unresolved is the cause of the repertoire differences, which may be disease activity or prior therapy. The CD4+ diversity rise by C4D1 was clearest in complete responders.

Data came from immunoSEQ multiplex PCR; TCRdb stores just in-frame clones and leaves some out. The sample contains 20,000 to 25,000 clones, about 80% of which appear only once. Described time point: cycle 4 day 1 (C4D1), after 5 to 7 weeks of nivolumab. With no exception, relapse followed autologous stem cell transplantation in all patients, and brentuximab vedotin exposure varied. Remarks on this clone: The antigen remains undetermined.

Germline CDR1 MNHNS, CDR2 SASEGT. V shed 6 bases and J shed 2 bases, with 11 bases lying between them. There are 13 residues in the CDR3. This TCR came from a human donor with classical Hodgkin lymphoma. This chain joins TRBV6-1 and TRBJ2-7; TRBD1 might be the D (5 bases). The sample was peripheral blood mononuclear cells (PBMCs), taken before the fourth cycle of nivolumab. In nucleotides, the CDR3 is TGTGCCAGCAGCCAGACAGCAGCCTACGAGCAGTACTTC. Translated: CASSQTAAYEQYF.